This note documents a single T cell receptor (beta chain) sequence. CDR1 SGDLS and CDR2 YYNGEE come from the germline V gene. The CDR3 covers 16 residues. The J segment lost 8 bases and the V segment lost 3 bases, leaving 15 bases of the junction unmatched. The sample originates from a study of blood T cell repertoires in COVID-19. For the study at large: The study drew acute and convalescent COVID-19 samples from the United States, Italy and Spain. In each case, the material was cDNA or gDNA derived from T cells, B-cell-depleted T cells, or PBMCs.

Profiled with immunoSEQ multiplex PCR; TCRdb holds only in-frame clones, not every one. The table has about 76,000 clones, 70% to 80% seen once; the top ten hold around 20%. This receptor was identified in a man in his 70s with acute or convalescent COVID-19. The sample consisted of peripheral blood. V and J are TRBV9 and TRBJ1-2; TRBD1 matches at 8 bases. Here the CDR3 DNA reads TGTGCCAGCAGCGGTTACTCTCCGGGACAGGAGGGGGGCTACACCTTC. It specifies CASSGYSPGQEGGYTF.